These 16 T cell receptor beta chains came from one sample sequenced in a study of T cell responses to AZD1222 COVID-19 vaccine. This table comes from immunoSEQ multiplex PCR, and its TCRdb copy is limited to in-frame clones, with some not included. This sample yields around 190,000 clones, of which approximately 92% are seen a single time; less than 1.5% belongs to the top ten. The sample consisted of peripheral blood, taken on day 0 of AZD1222 vaccination. The receptors here all came from an adult in good health.

The chain is built from TRBV4-3 and TRBJ1-2, with TRBD1 identical over 9 bases. The CDR3 extends over 16 amino acids. With V trimmed by 3 bases and J by 0 bases, 5 bases remained unmatched. The germline gives CDR1 LGHNA, CDR2 YSLEER. DNA for the CDR3: TGCGCCAGCAGCCAGGGCCGGGACAGGGCTAACTATGGCTACACCTTC. Encoded protein: CASSQGRDRANYGYTF.

V and J are TRBV29-1 and TRBJ2-3, with TRBD1 matching 8 bases. There are 15 residues in the CDR3. Germline assignment: CDR1 SQVTM and CDR2 ANQGSEA. The V and J ends lost 3 bases and 0 bases, in that order; junction bases with no gene match: 5. In nucleotides, the CDR3 is TGCAGCGTTGATTCGGGACAGGTTAGCACAGATACGCAGTATTTT. Its protein is CSVDSGQVSTDTQYF.

This clone was seen a single time. The V call is TRBV28, the J call TRBJ2-1; D is perhaps TRBD1 (6 bases). The V gene's germline CDR1 is MDHEN and CDR2 SYDVKM. The CDR3 covers 15 residues. V shed 3 bases and J shed 5 bases, with 14 bases lying between them. CDR3 residues: CASSFYRAQNNEQFF. The CDR3 nucleotides read TGTGCCAGCAGTTTTTACAGGGCTCAAAACAATGAGCAGTTCTTC.

The chain has TRBV5-1 and TRBJ1-1; 7 bases line up with TRBD1. V trimming: 0 bases; J trimming: 8 bases; junction bases outside the gene matches: 1. The CDR3 runs 12 residues. In germline, CDR1 is SGHRS, CDR2 YFSETQ. For the CDR3, the DNA is TGCGCCAGCAGCTTGGGGGGACAGGAAGCTTTCTTT. Protein product: CASSLGGQEAFF.

The genes are TRBV29-1 and TRBJ1-1; D is perhaps TRBD1 (6 bases). This CDR3 is 12 amino acids long. V was clipped by 4 bases and J by 10 bases, with 16 bases between them. The V gene's germline CDR1 is SQVTM and CDR2 ANQGSEA. As DNA, the CDR3 is TGCAGCGTTGCAGGGGCTAAGATCGGAGCTTTCTTT. Protein sequence: CSVAGAKIGAFF.

This chain uses TRBV5-4 with TRBJ2-2; D assignment may be TRBD1 or TRBD2 (5 bases each). Trimming took off 0 bases at V and 5 bases at J, with 5 bases between the two ends. Germline V gives CDR1 SGHNT, CDR2 YYREEE (reference sequence). This CDR3 has 13 amino acids. The CDR3 region has the DNA TGTGCCAGCAGCTTGGGGGGGACCGGGGAGCTGTTTTTT. This codes for CASSLGGTGELFF.

This clone was seen just once. This chain joins TRBV3-1 (or the pseudogene TRBV3-2) and TRBJ2-3; 8 positions agree with TRBD2. The CDR3 is 15 amino acids. V shed 6 bases and J 3 bases; nucleotides not matched to a gene: 8. Per the germline V gene, CDR1 is LGHDT and CDR2 is YNNKEL (reference sequence). Written as DNA, the CDR3 is TGTGCCAGCAGTCCACAGGGACTAGGGACAGATACGCAGTATTTT. Its translation is CASSPQGLGTDTQYF.

This chain connects TRBV5-4 to TRBJ1-2; D unresolved. Germline CDR1 reads SGHNT; CDR2 reads YYREEE (reference sequence). The CDR3 runs 12 residues. V lost 2 bases to trimming and J lost 2 bases, with 4 bases between them. The CDR3 bases are TGTGCCAGCAGCTTAGAGAACTATGGCTACACCTTC. It translates to CASSLENYGYTF.

Comment on this clone: The same CDR3 arises from other DNA sequences in this sample as well. This chain connects TRBV5-1 to TRBJ1-2; D uncertain. Germline V CDR1 and CDR2: SGHRS, YFSETQ. V was cut by 0 bases and J by 0 bases, with 3 bases left in between. CDR3 length: 13 residues. This CDR3 reads CASSLGANYGYTF. Written as DNA, the CDR3 is TGCGCCAGCAGCTTGGGGGCTAACTATGGCTACACCTTC. Complete variable domain (other parts from reference TRBV5-1 and TRBJ1-2): KAGVTQTPRYLIKTRGQQVTLSCSPISGHRSVSWYQQTPGQGLQFLFEYFSETQRNKGNFPGRFSGRQFSNSRSEMNVSTLELGDSALYLCASSLGANYGYTFGSGTRLTVV.

This sequence joins TRBV6-5 and TRBJ1-2, with D maybe TRBD1 (5 bases). Germline CDR1 is MNHEY and CDR2 is SVGAGI. V was shortened by 7 bases and J by 7 bases, with 19 bases between the two germline ends. This CDR3 comprises 14 residues. As DNA, the CDR3 is TGTGCCAGCACCCGAGTTCCGGGGCTGGGTGGCTACACCTTC. It is translated as CASTRVPGLGGYTF.

The chain has TRBV19 and TRBJ1-3, with D tentatively TRBD1 (6 bases). Germline loops: CDR1 LNHDA, CDR2 SQIVND (reference sequence). The CDR3 runs 12 residues. Trimming stripped 5 bases from V and 8 bases from J, with 10 bases between. CDR3 coding DNA: TGTGCCAGTAGTGTGGGGGCGGACACCATATATTTT. Its translation is CASSVGADTIYF. Full variable domain (outside the CDR3, taken from reference TRBV19 and TRBJ1-3): DGGITQSPKYLFRKEGQNVTLSCEQNLNHDAMYWYRQDPGQGLRLIYYSQIVNDFQKGDIAEGYSVSREKKESFPLTVTSAQKNPTAFYLCASSVGADTIYFGEGSWLTVV.

As concerns this clone: The sample contains more than one DNA sequence encoding this CDR3. V is TRBV2 and J is TRBJ2-5; D is undetermined. The CDR3 extends over 11 amino acids. V shed 8 bases and J shed 5 bases, with 9 bases lying between them. Germline CDR1 reads SNHLY; CDR2 reads FYNNEI. DNA for the CDR3: TGTGCCAGCCGCCTTTCGGAGACCCAGTACTTC. Its translation: CASRLSETQYF.

V gene TRBV14 combines with J gene TRBJ1-1, with D hard to call. This CDR3 region has 14 residues. Germline lookup yields CDR1 SGHDN and CDR2 FVKESK. V was clipped by 1 base and J by 0 bases, with 6 bases between them. CDR3 DNA sequence: TGTGCCAGCAGCCAAGCGGGGATGAACACTGAAGCTTTCTTT. This codes for CASSQAGMNTEAFF.

The chain recombines TRBV6-5 with TRBJ1-2; perhaps TRBD1 as D (6 bases). V lost 4 bases and J 8 bases, leaving 14 bases between the germline ends. From germline, CDR1 is MNHEY and CDR2 SVGAGI. This CDR3 is built from 13 residues. The CDR3 sequence: CASSLAGVEGYTF. The CDR3 DNA follows: TGTGCCAGCAGTTTGGCAGGGGTAGAAGGCTACACCTTC.

The rearrangement uses TRBV6-5 and TRBJ1-3, with 7 bases aligning to TRBD1. The CDR3 loop spans 13 amino acids. CDR1 is MNHEY, CDR2 SVGAGI, per germline. V dropped 6 bases and J dropped 4; count of bases not matched to a gene: 3. CDR3: CASRGGGGNTIYF. The CDR3 region has the DNA TGTGCCAGCAGGGGAGGGGGCGGAAACACCATATATTTT.

The chain recombines TRBV30 with TRBJ1-1, with unresolved D. Germline V CDR1 and CDR2: GTSNPN, SVGIG (reference sequence). This CDR3 spans 18 amino acids. Trimming stripped 5 bases from V and 1 base from J, with 26 bases between. As DNA, the CDR3 is TGTGCCTGGGGGAAGAGGCTATTTCAAACACCTACGAACACTGAAGCTTTCTTT. Protein sequence: CAWGKRLFQTPTNTEAFF.